This T cell receptor beta chain comes out of a study of technical replicates of blood from a few donors. Assay: immunoSEQ multiplex PCR; the TCRdb copy retains only in-frame clones and omits some. This sample has about 88,000 clones, with approximately 90% found just once. The V end lost 4 bases, the J end lost 0 bases, and 10 bases lay between the germline ends. Germline CDR1 and CDR2: SGHRS and YFSETQ. The CDR3 loop spans 14 amino acids. This chain joins TRBV5-1 and TRBJ1-1; D not certain. Sequencing used T cells isolated from PBMCs. This clonotype was obtained from a human donor in good health. The CDR3 region is CASSGSQLNTEAFF. CDR3 bases: TGCGCCAGCAGCGGTTCACAACTGAACACTGAAGCTTTCTTT.